This T cell receptor beta chain was sequenced during a study of PD-1 blockade in mismatch repair-deficient tumors. Whole-study results and caveats: Tumor-resident clones, often absent from pretreatment blood, expanded after pembrolizumab and then contracted.

PCR or immunohistochemistry showed mismatch repair deficiency in every enrolled patient. The table came from immunoSEQ multiplex PCR; TCRdb's copy has only in-frame clones and leaves some out. This table has 85,000 to 130,000 clones, approximately 80% appearing once. V was shortened by 3 bases and J by 8 bases, with 14 bases between the two germline ends. CDR1 and CDR2 from the germline V gene are SGHNT and YENEEA. The CDR3 contains 14 residues. As concerns this clone: Its antigen is not known.

Sequenced material: peripheral blood, taken roughly 35 weeks after starting pembrolizumab. The chain recombines TRBV11-3 with TRBJ2-1; D unclear. The sequence derives from an adult with mismatch repair-deficient cancer. The CDR3: CASSFSSISDEQFF. For the CDR3, the DNA is TGTGCCAGCAGCTTCTCGTCTATCTCCGATGAGCAGTTCTTC.